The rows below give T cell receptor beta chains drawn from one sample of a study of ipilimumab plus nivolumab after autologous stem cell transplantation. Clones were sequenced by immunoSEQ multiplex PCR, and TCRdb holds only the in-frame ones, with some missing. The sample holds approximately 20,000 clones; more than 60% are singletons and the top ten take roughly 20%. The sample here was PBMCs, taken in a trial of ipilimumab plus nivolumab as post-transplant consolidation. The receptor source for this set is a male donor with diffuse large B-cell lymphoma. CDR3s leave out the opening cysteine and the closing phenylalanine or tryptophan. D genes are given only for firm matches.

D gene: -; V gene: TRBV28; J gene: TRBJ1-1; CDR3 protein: ASSLEVLNTEAF
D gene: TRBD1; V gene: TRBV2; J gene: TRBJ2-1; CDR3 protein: ASRRPRTGNEQF
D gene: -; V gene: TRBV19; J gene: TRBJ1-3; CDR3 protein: ASSTRRRSGNTIY
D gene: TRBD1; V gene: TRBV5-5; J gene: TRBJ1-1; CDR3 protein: ASSKGQENTEAF
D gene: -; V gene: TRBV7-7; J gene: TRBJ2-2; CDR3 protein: ASSLDGPHTGELF
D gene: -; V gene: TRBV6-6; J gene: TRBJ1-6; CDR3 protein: ASSYSYPTYNSPLH
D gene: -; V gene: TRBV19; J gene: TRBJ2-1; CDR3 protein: ASSISNNEQF
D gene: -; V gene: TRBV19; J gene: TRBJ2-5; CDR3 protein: ASKGRDWETQY
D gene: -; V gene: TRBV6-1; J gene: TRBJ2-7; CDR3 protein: ASLLTLGRQDEQY
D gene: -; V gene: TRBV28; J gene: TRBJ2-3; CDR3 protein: ASSRQTRGDTQY
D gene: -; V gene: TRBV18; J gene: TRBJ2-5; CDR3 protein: ASSGNSAETQY
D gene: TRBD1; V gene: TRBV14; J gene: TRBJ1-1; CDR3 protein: ASSHRTGGGGAEAF
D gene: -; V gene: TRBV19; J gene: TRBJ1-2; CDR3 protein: ASSIVGYGYT
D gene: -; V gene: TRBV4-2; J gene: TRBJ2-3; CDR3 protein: ASSQGQSTDTQY
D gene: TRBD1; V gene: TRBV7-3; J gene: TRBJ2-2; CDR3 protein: ASSPRTGPTGELF
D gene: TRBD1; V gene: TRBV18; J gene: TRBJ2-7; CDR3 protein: ASSPGTGGYEQY
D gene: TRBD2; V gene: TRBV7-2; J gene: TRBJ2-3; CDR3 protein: ASSLAGGGAADTQY
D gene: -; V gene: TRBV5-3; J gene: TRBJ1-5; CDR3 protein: ARSLSSPPWDSNQPQH
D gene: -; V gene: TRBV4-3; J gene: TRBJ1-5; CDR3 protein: ASSPFLLVGGQPQH
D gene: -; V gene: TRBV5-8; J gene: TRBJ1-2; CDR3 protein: ASSSTGTPRRGYT
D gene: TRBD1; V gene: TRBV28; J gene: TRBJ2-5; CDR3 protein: ASSGRDRGLGETQY
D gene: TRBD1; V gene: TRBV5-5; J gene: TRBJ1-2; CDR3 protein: ASSLAFHDRGGYGYT
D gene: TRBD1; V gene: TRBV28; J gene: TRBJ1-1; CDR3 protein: ASGDRGRNTEAF
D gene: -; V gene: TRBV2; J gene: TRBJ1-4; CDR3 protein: ASFAGNEKLF
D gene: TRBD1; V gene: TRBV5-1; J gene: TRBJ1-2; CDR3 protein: ASSTGTGVGEGYGYT
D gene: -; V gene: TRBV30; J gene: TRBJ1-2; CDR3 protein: AWSVPPLYGYT
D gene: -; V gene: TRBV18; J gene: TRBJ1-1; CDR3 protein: ASSPLQGLGGVNTEAF
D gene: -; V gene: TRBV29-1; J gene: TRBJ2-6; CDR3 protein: SVYTDTYFSGANVLT
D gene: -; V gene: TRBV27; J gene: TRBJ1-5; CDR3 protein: ASSSFAGWGNQPQH
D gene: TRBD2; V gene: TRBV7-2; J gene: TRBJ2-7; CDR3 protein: ASRRGDSYEQY
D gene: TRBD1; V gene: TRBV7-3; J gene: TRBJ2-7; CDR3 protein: ASSAHRGSPIYEQY
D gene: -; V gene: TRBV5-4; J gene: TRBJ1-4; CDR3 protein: ASSWDSNGEKLF
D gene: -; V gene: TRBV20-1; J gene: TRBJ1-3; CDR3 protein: SAREGNTIY
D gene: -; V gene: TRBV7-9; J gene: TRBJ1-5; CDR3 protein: ASSVNRVPAIEPQH
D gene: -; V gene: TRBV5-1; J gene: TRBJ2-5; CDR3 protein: ASSREGGETQY
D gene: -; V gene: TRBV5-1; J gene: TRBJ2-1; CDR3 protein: ASSLTQGVDEQF
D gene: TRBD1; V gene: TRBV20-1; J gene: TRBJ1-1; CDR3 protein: SARGQSGAF
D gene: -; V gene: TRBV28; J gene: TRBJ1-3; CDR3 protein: ASSLTGFGNTIY